The 23 T cell receptor beta chains below come from one sample, sequenced in a study of T cell responses to AZD1222 COVID-19 vaccine. The repertoire was sequenced with immunoSEQ multiplex PCR; TCRdb's copy has only in-frame clones and lacks some. The sample records 100,000 to 150,000 clones, just under 95% being singletons. Sequences were derived from peripheral blood, sampled 28 days after the second AZD1222 dose. These receptors all stem from an adult who received the AZD1222 COVID-19 vaccine.

The genes are TRBV9 and TRBJ2-2, with D perhaps assigned TRBD1 or TRBD2 (5 bases each). CDR3 length: 15 residues. V lost 4 bases and J lost 2, with 12 bases in between. Germline V CDR1 and CDR2: SGDLS, YYNGEE. The CDR3 coding sequence is TGTGCCAGCAGCAAGGGACGGATTAACACCGGGGAGCTGTTTTTT. It specifies CASSKGRINTGELFF. The complete variable domain, with remaining parts taken from reference TRBV9 and TRBJ2-2, reads DSGVTQTPKHLITATGQRVTLRCSPRSGDLSVYWYQQSLDQGLQFLIQYYNGEERAKGNILERFSAQQFPDLHSELNLSSLELGDSALYFCASSKGRINTGELFFGEGSRLTVL.

V usage is TRBV5-6 and J usage is TRBJ2-5, with 8 bases aligning to TRBD1. CDR1 is SGHDT and CDR2 is YYEEEE in the germline V gene. J lost 5 bases, V lost 5 bases, and 8 bases had no gene match. This CDR3 contains 14 residues. DNA of the CDR3: TGTGCCAGCAGATTACAGGGGGGTGAGGAGACCCAGTACTTC. This encodes CASRLQGGEETQYF. Using reference TRBV5-6 and TRBJ2-5 for the parts outside the CDR3, the full variable domain is DAGVTQSPTHLIKTRGQQVTLRCSPKSGHDTVSWYQQALGQGPQFIFQYYEEEERQRGNFPDRFSGHQFPNYSSELNVNALLLGDSALYLCASRLQGGEETQYFGPGTRLLVL.

V usage is TRBV5-1 and J usage is TRBJ1-2, with D hard to call. Trimming took 0 bases from V and 2 from J, leaving 14 bases between them. Germline CDR1 is SGHRS and CDR2 is YFSETQ. CDR3 size: 16 residues. In DNA, the CDR3 is TGCGCCAGCAGCTTGGGTCAGGCTACCCAGAACTATGGCTACACCTTC. Translation: CASSLGQATQNYGYTF. The full variable domain, rest sourced from reference TRBV5-1 and TRBJ1-2, is KAGVTQTPRYLIKTRGQQVTLSCSPISGHRSVSWYQQTPGQGLQFLFEYFSETQRNKGNFPGRFSGRQFSNSRSEMNVSTLELGDSALYLCASSLGQATQNYGYTFGSGTRLTVV.

This chain joins TRBV5-4 and TRBJ2-5, with 8 positions matching TRBD1. The CDR3 runs 14 residues. The V and J ends lost 0 bases and 2 bases, in that order; junction bases with no gene match: 0. Germline assignment: CDR1 SGHNT and CDR2 YYREEE (reference sequence). CDR3 sequence: CASSLGQGQETQYF. DNA of the CDR3: TGTGCCAGCAGCTTGGGACAGGGGCAAGAGACCCAGTACTTC.

This clone showed up just once. This chain links TRBV29-1 with TRBJ2-7, with 10 bases identical to TRBD1. There are 15 residues in the CDR3. Germline V gene lookup returns CDR1 SQVTM and CDR2 ANQGSEA. V gave up 0 bases and J gave up 5 bases; unmatched junction bases: 7. The CDR3 coding sequence is TGCAGCGTTGAAGATCCATGGGGACAGGGGAACGAGCAGTACTTC. It specifies CSVEDPWGQGNEQYF.

This clone appeared a single time. The chain recombines TRBV19 with TRBJ1-2; D may be TRBD1 (5 bases). The CDR3 contains 15 residues. V was pared by 6 bases and J by 4 bases, with 18 bases between. Germline loops: CDR1 LNHDA, CDR2 SQIVND (reference sequence). CDR3: CASRGDRMGFYGYTF. The CDR3 region has the DNA TGTGCCAGTAGAGGGGATCGGATGGGGTTCTATGGCTACACCTTC.

This clone was detected only once. This chain connects TRBV13 to TRBJ2-1; 11 bases are shared with TRBD2. V lost 3 bases to trimming and J lost 2 bases; unmatched junction nucleotides: 0. The CDR3 extends over 15 amino acids. Germline V gene sequence: CDR1 PRHDT, CDR2 FYEKMQ (reference sequence). DNA for the CDR3: TGTGCCAGCAGCTTGACTAGCGGGACCTACAATGAGCAGTTCTTC. This translates into CASSLTSGTYNEQFF.

This clone was detected once. The gene calls are TRBV4-2 and TRBJ2-7; D assignment may be TRBD1 or TRBD2 (5 bases each). The V and J ends lost 0 bases and 6 bases respectively, with 15 bases between them. The CDR3 sequence is 15 residues long. CDR1 LGHNA and CDR2 YNFKEQ come from the germline V gene. The DNA for the CDR3 is TGTGCCAGCAGCCAAGACGGGACGCCGGGCGGCGAGCAGTACTTC. Translated, it gives CASSQDGTPGGEQYF.

The chain joins TRBV7-9 to TRBJ1-2; no clear D. V was trimmed by 0 bases and J by 4 bases, leaving 3 bases between them. CDR1 and CDR2 (germline): SEHNR, FQNEAQ (reference sequence). CDR3 length: 12 residues. Here the CDR3 reads CASSLASYGYTF. The CDR3 region has the DNA TGTGCCAGCAGCTTAGCTAGCTATGGCTACACCTTC.

The rearrangement uses TRBV7-2 and TRBJ2-7; D gene unclear. Germline-derived CDR1 and CDR2 are SGHTA and FQGNSA. V was cut by 5 bases and J by 3 bases, with 17 bases left in between. The CDR3 extends over 15 amino acids. As DNA, the CDR3 is TGTGCCAGCAGCCCCCTAGAGGCGTCAGGCTACGAGCAGTACTTC. Translating gives CASSPLEASGYEQYF. The whole variable domain, remainder taken from reference TRBV7-2 and TRBJ2-7, is GAGVSQSPSNKVTEKGKDVELRCDPISGHTALYWYRQSLGQGLEFLIYFQGNSAPDKSGLPSDRFSAERTGGSVSTLTIQRTQQEDSAVYLCASSPLEASGYEQYFGPGTRLTVT.

The chain links TRBV2 to TRBJ2-3; D is perhaps TRBD2 (5 bases). The germline CDR1 and CDR2 sequences are SNHLY and FYNNEI. The CDR3 is 14 amino acids. Trimming stripped 4 bases from V and 1 base from J, with 9 bases between. CDR3 amino acids: CASSGVGGTDTQYF. The CDR3 nucleotides read TGTGCCAGCAGTGGGGTGGGAGGCACAGATACGCAGTATTTT.

The chain combines TRBV19 with TRBJ1-5, with D perhaps TRBD1 (6 bases). The V and J ends lost 3 bases and 6 bases respectively, with 15 bases between them. The CDR3 consists of 15 residues. Germline V lookup: CDR1 LNHDA, CDR2 SQIVND (reference sequence). The CDR3: CASSIRRQEIQPQHF. CDR3 bases: TGTGCCAGTAGTATCAGGAGACAGGAAATTCAGCCCCAGCATTTT.

This clone appeared a single time. This chain uses TRBV5-1 with TRBJ2-3; 9 bases map to TRBD2. The germline gives CDR1 SGHRS, CDR2 YFSETQ. With V trimmed by 0 bases and J by 4 bases, 15 bases remained unmatched. This CDR3 has 19 residues. CDR3: CASSLGFSSGVDRSDTQYF. In DNA, the CDR3 is TGCGCCAGCAGCTTGGGATTTTCTAGCGGGGTGGATCGCTCAGATACGCAGTATTTT.

This clone appeared a single time. This rearrangement joins TRBV14 to TRBJ2-7; 8 bases map to TRBD2. Germline V lookup: CDR1 SGHDN, CDR2 FVKESK. The CDR3 runs to 16 residues. Germline trimming cut 1 base from V and 0 bases from J; bases unmatched to any gene: 5. In nucleotides, the CDR3 is TGTGCCAGCAGCCAAGTCCCAGCGGGAGTCTCCTACGAGCAGTACTTC. Its protein is CASSQVPAGVSYEQYF.

V is TRBV11-3 and J is TRBJ2-5, with D possibly matching TRBD2 (5 bases). Trimming took 1 base from V and 2 from J, leaving 11 bases between them. The CDR3 runs 15 residues. Germline V CDR1 and CDR2: SGHNT, YENEEA. The CDR3 coding sequence is TGTGCCAGCAGCTTAGGGGTCCAGCGGCAAGAGACCCAGTACTTC. Translated: CASSLGVQRQETQYF.

As regards this clone: The same CDR3 is also encoded by other DNA sequences in this sample. This sequence joins TRBV6-5 and TRBJ1-5; no clear D gene. The V gene's germline CDR1 is MNHEY and CDR2 SVGAGI. The CDR3 spans 12 residues. V lost 5 bases and J lost 0, with 2 bases in between. DNA for the CDR3: TGTGCCAGCAGTCCTAGCAATCAGCCCCAGCATTTT. Its translation: CASSPSNQPQHF.

The chain employs TRBV5-1 and TRBJ1-5; D call uncertain. The germline V gene has CDR1 SGHRS and CDR2 YFSETQ. V was cut by 1 base and J by 0 bases, with 8 bases left in between. The CDR3 runs to 15 residues. The CDR3: CASSLNGHSNQPQHF. The CDR3 nucleotides read TGCGCCAGCAGCTTGAACGGCCATAGCAATCAGCCCCAGCATTTT.

This chain connects TRBV29-1 to TRBJ2-4, with D possibly being TRBD1 (6 bases). Germline values: CDR1 SQVTM, CDR2 ANQGSEA. Between the trimmed V and J ends, which lost 0 bases and 8 bases, there was a span of 17 bases. The CDR3 is made up of 15 amino acids. The CDR3 reads CSVEEVTGQGDIQYF. DNA of the CDR3: TGCAGCGTTGAAGAGGTGACAGGACAAGGGGACATTCAGTACTTC.

The chain has TRBV7-2 and TRBJ1-1, with D perhaps TRBD1 (6 bases). Germline V gives CDR1 SGHTA, CDR2 FQGNSA. The CDR3 runs 13 residues. V was cut by 4 bases and J by 9 bases, with 15 bases left in between. Here the CDR3 reads CASSSKTRDKAFF. DNA for the CDR3: TGTGCCAGCAGCTCTAAAACCCGGGACAAAGCTTTCTTT. Filled out from reference TRBV7-2 and TRBJ1-1, the complete variable domain reads GAGVSQSPSNKVTEKGKDVELRCDPISGHTALYWYRQSLGQGLEFLIYFQGNSAPDKSGLPSDRFSAERTGGSVSTLTIQRTQQEDSAVYLCASSSKTRDKAFFGQGTRLTVV.

The CDR3 is CASSLSGGEQFF. CDR3 in DNA: TGTGCCAGCAGCTTGTCTGGAGGTGAGCAGTTCTTC. The V call is TRBV5-4, the J call TRBJ2-1; a possible D gene is TRBD2 (5 bases). CDR1 and CDR2 from the germline V gene are SGHNT and YYREEE (reference sequence). V lost 1 base, J lost 9 bases, and 8 bases lay in between. The CDR3 contains 12 residues.

The gene calls are TRBV28 and TRBJ1-2; 7 nucleotides match TRBD1. From germline, CDR1 is MDHEN and CDR2 SYDVKM. The trim removed 8 bases at V and 7 bases at J, leaving 13 bases unmatched. This CDR3 comprises 14 residues. The CDR3 sequence is CASLRGGGGFGYTF. DNA for the CDR3: TGTGCCAGCCTCCGGGGAGGGGGCGGGTTTGGCTACACCTTC.

This clone has a single count. The CDR3 protein is CASRNTDTQYF. The DNA for the CDR3 is TGTGCCAGCAGAAACACAGATACGCAGTATTTT. The chain combines TRBV12-3 or TRBV12-4 with TRBJ2-3; D is unclear. Trimming removed 6 bases at V and 2 bases at J, with 3 bases between. The CDR3 is 11 amino acids.

The V call is TRBV25-1, the J call TRBJ1-5; D uncertain. The germline V gene has CDR1 MGHDK and CDR2 SYGVNS. The CDR3 sequence is 15 residues long. The germline V and J ends were trimmed by 2 bases and 0 bases, with 8 bases remaining between them. CDR3: CASSEGGYSNQPQHF. Written as DNA, the CDR3 is TGTGCCAGCAGTGAAGGAGGCTATAGCAATCAGCCCCAGCATTTT.